A single sample is the source of the 3 T cell receptor beta chains below, sequenced in a study of blood T cell repertoires in COVID-19. Generated by immunoSEQ multiplex PCR, the TCRdb table keeps only in-frame clones and is missing some. This sample carries fewer than 500,000 clones, about 90% of them seen once, and the ten largest clones take 1.5% to 2%. Sequencing was carried out using PBMCs or T cells enriched from blood (not recorded which). Source of these receptors: a woman aged 18 to 35 with acute COVID-19.

The chain is built from TRBV27 and TRBJ1-5; D remains ambiguous. Trimming removed 0 bases from V and 7 bases from J, with 7 bases in between. Looked up from germline, CDR1 is MNHEY and CDR2 is SMNVEV (reference sequence). The CDR3 covers 13 residues. The chain's CDR3 is CASSLSPRQPQHF. As DNA, the CDR3 is TGTGCCAGCAGTTTATCCCCTCGGCAGCCCCAGCATTTT.

DNA for the CDR3: TGTGCCAGCAGTTCGCCGATAGCGGGAGAAACCGGGGAGCTGTTTTTT. Translated, it gives CASSSPIAGETGELFF. V and J are TRBV28 and TRBJ2-2, with 9 nucleotides matching TRBD2. The CDR3 runs to 16 residues. Trimming at V came to 4 bases and at J to 5 bases, leaving 8 bases not matched to a gene. The V gene's germline CDR1 is MDHEN and CDR2 SYDVKM.

This chain links TRBV7-9 with TRBJ1-5; 7 nucleotides align to TRBD1. Germline CDR1 SEHNR, CDR2 FQNEAQ (reference sequence). J lost 4 bases, V lost 5 bases, and 8 bases had no gene match. The CDR3 covers 15 residues. The DNA of the CDR3 is TGTGCCAGCAGCCGTACGGGACAGACAAATCAGCCCCAGCATTTT. Its protein is CASSRTGQTNQPQHF. The full variable domain, rest sourced from reference TRBV7-9 and TRBJ1-5, is DTGVSQNPRHKITKRGQNVTFRCDPISEHNRLYWYRQTLGQGPEFLTYFQNEAQLEKSRLLSDRFSAERPKGSFSTLEIQRTEQGDSAMYLCASSRTGQTNQPQHFGDGTRLSIL.